Sequencing of this T cell receptor (beta chain) was carried out in a study of blood T cell repertoires in COVID-19. The overall study: Samples representing acute and convalescent COVID-19 were sourced from the United States, Italy and Spain.

Concerning this clone itself: The junction and the germline gene differ at one end; a read error may be behind it.

The CDR3 spans 15 residues. Germline V gene data show CDR1 as KGHDR and CDR2 as SFDVKD. Original methodology: The assay estimated nucleated cells by amplifying reference gene primers. Some clones are missing from TCRdb's copy, which holds only in-frame ones; the method was immunoSEQ multiplex PCR. The DNA was the basis for D and trimming; V, J and clone size are from that table. This sample carries some 270,000 clones, approximately 85% of them seen once, and the ten largest clones take more than 4%. Material for sequencing was PBMCs or T cells enriched from blood (not recorded which). The chain has TRBV24-1 and TRBJ2-1, with 8 positions matching TRBD2. The source of this sequence is a woman in her thirties who had recovered from COVID-19. CDR3 nucleotides: TGTGCCACCAGTGATGACTCCGGTGGTAGCGGGATGAAGGTCTTC. Translation: CATSDDSGGSGMKVF.